These T cell receptor beta chains were read from a single sample in a study of blood T cells in healthy people across ages. Each CDR3 protein is one row after TCRdb ran MiXCR on the 5' RACE reads. The table includes 1.5 million to 2 million distinct CDR3 sequences, roughly 30% detected once. The sample taken for sequencing was blood. All receptors derive from a woman in her twenties or thirties in good health. The CDR3 runs from the conserved cysteine through the conserved F or W. The D gene is left open where the match is weak. Rows may omit the clone size; those that give it use once, few, many or a size class.

d_call | clone_size | j_call | v_call | cdr3_aa | cdr3_nt
TRBD2 | NA | TRBJ2-7 | TRBV11-2 | CASSWRTSGKNSYEQYF | TGTGCCAGCAGCTGGCGGACTAGCGGGAAAAACTCCTACGAGCAGTACTTC
NA | NA | TRBJ1-6 | TRBV6-1 | CASSERPNSPLHF | TGTGCCAGCAGTGAAAGGCCCAATTCACCCCTCCACTTT
NA | once | TRBJ1-5 | TRBV3-1 | CTSSQAGGRSNQPQHF | TGTACCAGCAGCCAAGCGGGGGGCAGGAGCAATCAGCCCCAGCATTTT
NA | few | TRBJ2-7 | TRBV5-1 | CASSLASGTTVREQYF | TGCGCCAGCAGCTTGGCCAGCGGAACTACCGTGCGCGAGCAGTACTTC
TRBD1 | NA | TRBJ1-1 | TRBV12-3/TRBV12-4 | CVSTPGGTGWATAFF | TGTGTCAGCACCCCCGGGGGGACAGGGTGGGCCACAGCTTTCTTT
NA | NA | TRBJ2-3 | TRBV7-3 | CASSLRATGHHTDTQYF | TGTGCCAGCAGCTTACGGGCGACAGGACATCACACAGATACGCAGTATTTT
TRBD2 | NA | TRBJ2-1 | TRBV7-2 | CASNPRRGGLNEQFF | TGTGCCAGCAACCCACGGCGGGGGGGCCTAAATGAGCAGTTCTTC
NA | few | TRBJ2-1 | TRBV5-5 | CASRARVNLNNEQFF | TGTGCCAGCAGGGCCCGAGTTAATCTCAACAATGAGCAGTTCTTC
NA | NA | TRBJ2-3 | TRBV20-1 | CSASSPTGAGTDTQYF | TGCAGTGCTAGTTCACCTACGGGGGCGGGAACAGATACGCAGTATTTT
NA | few | TRBJ2-1 | TRBV12-3/TRBV12-4 | CASSPSGPSSYNEQFF | TGTGCCAGCTCCCCGAGCGGGCCTAGCTCCTACAATGAGCAGTTCTTC
NA | few | TRBJ2-1 | TRBV27 | CASSLLSKEEAGNEQFF | TGTGCCAGCAGTTTGCTCTCAAAGGAGGAGGCTGGGAATGAGCAGTTCTTC
NA | NA | TRBJ1-5 | TRBV12-3/TRBV12-4 | CAGSLQGDQPQHF | TGTGCCGGCAGTCTCCAAGGGGATCAGCCCCAGCATTTT
TRBD2 | few | TRBJ2-7 | TRBV29-1 | CSVEDPGQGGEQYF | TGCAGCGTTGAAGATCCGGGCCAGGGAGGGGAGCAGTACTTC
TRBD1 | few | TRBJ1-2 | TRBV20-1 | CTPEGQGVNYGYTF | TGCACCCCCGAGGGCCAGGGGGTGAACTATGGCTACACCTTC
TRBD2 | NA | TRBJ2-1 | TRBV7-7 | CASSSLTSGSSNEQFF | TGTGCCAGCAGCTCCCTCACTAGCGGGAGTAGCAATGAGCAGTTCTTC
TRBD1 | NA | TRBJ2-7 | TRBV18 | CTSTIRQGSYEQYF | TGTACCAGCACAATTCGACAGGGGTCCTACGAGCAGTACTTC
NA | NA | TRBJ1-5 | TRBV6-2/TRBV6-3 | CASSYSIGQPQHF | TGTGCCAGCAGTTACTCGATAGGACAGCCCCAGCATTTT
NA | NA | TRBJ2-3 | TRBV6-1 | CASSERYGDTQYF | TGTGCCAGCAGTGAACGGTACGGAGATACGCAGTATTTT
TRBD2 | many | TRBJ2-5 | TRBV4-1 | CASSKNNGGQETQYF | TGCGCCAGCAGCAAGAACAACGGGGGGCAAGAGACCCAGTACTTC
NA | NA | TRBJ2-7 | TRBV2 | CASRSEVTKQYF | TGTGCCAGCAGATCGGAGGTTACGAAGCAGTACTTC
NA | few | TRBJ2-7 | TRBV6-2/TRBV6-3 | CASSYLKDQWSDSYEQYF | TGTGCCAGCAGTTACCTAAAAGACCAATGGTCGGATTCGTACGAGCAGTACTTC
TRBD1 | NA | TRBJ1-1 | TRBV5-1 | CASSKLTGADTEAFF | TGCGCCAGCAGCAAATTGACAGGGGCCGACACTGAAGCTTTCTTT
TRBD2 | NA | TRBJ2-3 | TRBV12-3/TRBV12-4 | CASSSAGTSGGTDTQYF | TGTGCCAGCAGTTCGGCCGGGACTAGCGGGGGCACAGATACGCAGTATTTT
TRBD2 | few | TRBJ2-5 | TRBV3-1 | CASSSGIKETQYF | TGTGCCAGCTCAAGCGGGATAAAAGAGACCCAGTACTTC